These 6 T cell receptor beta chains share one sample of origin, sequenced in a study of T cells expressing NK-cell markers. TCRdb processed the 5' RACE reads again and assigns one entry to each CDR3 protein, with no DNA. This sample's clone table lists a few hundred thousand distinct CDR3 sequences. The sequencing input was blood T cells: a sorted CD56 or NKG2C T cell subset, CD4+ or CD8+ T cells, or bulk PBMC T cells (not recorded which). These receptors all come from a man between 18 and 69 years old in good health.

CDR3 residues: CASSITDTGDYEQYF. The rearrangement uses TRBV19 and TRBJ2-7; there is no DNA to check the TCRdb D call of TRBD1. Looked up from germline, CDR1 is LNHDA and CDR2 is SQIVND (reference sequence). This CDR3 spans 15 amino acids.

J is TRBJ2-6 and V is TRBV28; TCRdb reports TRBD1, a call that lacks DNA to check it against. Germline V lookup: CDR1 MDHEN, CDR2 SYDVKM. This CDR3 has 15 residues. The CDR3 loop is CASSRGGIGANVLTF.

The chain has TRBV19 and TRBJ1-5; the TCRdb call, TRBD1, lacks DNA for checking. Germline V CDR1 and CDR2: LNHDA, SQIVND (reference sequence). The CDR3 contains 15 residues. CDR3 residues: CASSIPGRMYQPQHF.

This chain connects TRBV7-9 to TRBJ2-7. CDR3 size: 14 residues. Germline CDR1 SEHNR, CDR2 FQNEAQ (reference sequence). The CDR3 loop is CASSLLMGSYEQYF.

CDR3 in amino acids: CASSSQTQETQYF. The V and J genes are TRBV12-3 or TRBV12-4 and TRBJ2-5. The CDR3 length is 13 residues.

This rearrangement joins TRBV7-9 to TRBJ1-2; the D call of TRBD1 rests on TCRdb alone, since no DNA is present to check it. CDR1 and CDR2 from the germline V gene are SEHNR and FQNEAQ (reference sequence). This CDR3 contains 16 residues. CDR3 loop: CASSFRAGGANYGYTF.